This passage covers 29 T cell receptor beta chains from one sample sequenced in a study of T-cell reconstitution after alpha-beta-depleted transplantation in children. Broader study findings: It was newly produced T cells that mostly accounted for T-cell counts and diversity one year after transplant.

Their antigens are not known. Unique molecular identifiers featured in how the TCRbeta library was prepared. TCRdb processed the PCR reads anew with MiXCR; each CDR3 protein has one entry. The sample carries around 270,000 distinct CDR3 sequences, around 7.1% recorded once. Sequencing was performed on peripheral blood, taken 360 days after TCRalphabeta/CD19-depleted stem cell transplant. The receptor set was obtained from a female patient aged 2-9 years who had a stem cell transplant for Fanconi anemia, so the T cells may come from the graft donor.

This chain connects TRBV30 to TRBJ2-3, with D perhaps matching TRBD2 (5 bases). Trimming cost V 0 bases and J 0 bases, with 19 bases left between them. Germline values: CDR1 GTSNPN, CDR2 SVGIG (reference sequence). The CDR3 has 18 amino acids. The chain's CDR3 is CAWSVFGRASQSTDTQYF. The DNA for the CDR3 is TGTGCCTGGAGTGTATTCGGTCGAGCTAGCCAGAGCACAGATACGCAGTATTTT. Filled out from reference TRBV30 and TRBJ2-3, the complete variable domain reads SQTIHQWPATLVQPVGSPLSLECTVEGTSNPNLYWYRQAAGRGLQLLFYSVGIGQISSEVPQNLSASRPQDRQFILSSKKLLLSDSGFYLCAWSVFGRASQSTDTQYFGPGTRLTVL.

This clonotype was picked up many times. The chain links TRBV28 to TRBJ2-7, with 9 positions matching TRBD1. The germline CDR1 and CDR2 sequences are MDHEN and SYDVKM. Trimming took 8 bases from V and 4 from J; bases not matched to a gene: 6. CDR3 length equals 13 residues. CDR3 nucleotides: TGTGCCAGCCGCGGGACAGGGTATTACGAGCAGTACTTC. This encodes CASRGTGYYEQYF. Looking up the rest from reference TRBV28 and TRBJ2-7 gives the full variable domain: DVKVTQSSRYLVKRTGEKVFLECVQDMDHENMFWYRQDPGLGLRLIYFSYDVKMKEKGDIPEGYSVSREKKERFSLILESASTNQTSMYLCASRGTGYYEQYFGPGTRLTVT.

Written as DNA, the CDR3 is TGCAGTGCTCCACCGGGACAGCTTCTTAACTATGGCTACACCTTC. Amino acids: CSAPPGQLLNYGYTF. The gene calls are TRBV20-1 and TRBJ1-2; the match to TRBD1 covers 7 bases. This CDR3 comprises 15 residues. V dropped 5 bases and J dropped 1; count of bases not matched to a gene: 10. Germline V gives CDR1 DFQATT, CDR2 SNEGSKA (reference sequence).

This clonotype occurred a few times. The CDR3 DNA follows: TGTGCCAGCAGCTTGGTCTCAGGACCTCCCTCTGGGGCCAACGTCCTGACTTTC. Protein sequence: CASSLVSGPPSGANVLTF. The rearrangement uses TRBV5-6 and TRBJ2-6; D is undetermined. Per germline, CDR1 SGHDT and CDR2 YYEEEE. This CDR3 has 18 residues. V was pared by 0 bases and J by 0 bases, with 13 bases between.

This clonotype showed up many times. This rearrangement joins TRBV7-9 to TRBJ2-7; D gene uncertain. CDR1 is SEHNR, CDR2 FQNEAQ, per germline (reference sequence). CDR3 length: 12 residues. Trimming shortened V by 1 base and J by 6 bases, and 7 bases separated the two germline ends. The chain's CDR3 is CASSLGLGEQYV. In DNA, the CDR3 is TGTGCCAGCAGCTTAGGTCTGGGCGAGCAGTACGTC.

V usage is TRBV10-3 and J usage is TRBJ1-2; 10 bases align to TRBD1. The germline V gene has CDR1 ENHRY and CDR2 SYGVKD. This CDR3 region has 15 residues. Unmatched junction bases numbered 5, after V lost 3 bases and J lost 4 bases. The CDR3 DNA sequence: TGTGCCATCAGTGATAGGGGACAGGGGCGCTATGGCTACACCTTC. Protein product: CAISDRGQGRYGYTF.

This clonotype appeared many times. The rearrangement uses TRBV12-3 or TRBV12-4 and TRBJ1-1; TRBD1 aligns across 9 bases. With V trimmed by 6 bases and J by 5 bases, 13 bases remained unmatched. The CDR3 sequence is 16 residues long. The CDR3 DNA follows: TGTGCCAGCAGACCCATAGGGGGACAGGGATTAACTGAAGCTTTCTTT. Encoded protein: CASRPIGGQGLTEAFF.

A few counts support this clonotype. The genes are TRBV3-1 and TRBJ2-1, with 7 bases fitting TRBD2. CDR3 length: 15 residues. Germline CDR1 and CDR2: LGHDT and YNNKEL (reference sequence). J gave up 3 bases and V 1 base, and 3 bases lay outside the gene matches. The DNA of the CDR3 is TGTGCCAGCAGCCAAGCCGGACTAGTCTACAATGAGCAGTTCTTC. This sequence encodes CASSQAGLVYNEQFF.

The gene calls are TRBV3-1 and TRBJ1-5, with TRBD1 identical over 7 bases. CDR3 size: 16 residues. Germline lookup yields CDR1 LGHDT and CDR2 YNNKEL (reference sequence). With 3 bases clipped from V and 6 bases from J, the junction kept 11 bases outside the gene matches. The DNA of the CDR3 is TGTGCCAGCAGCCACGTAACAGGGGAAGCTAGTCAGCCCCAGCATTTT. Protein product: CASSHVTGEASQPQHF.

This clonotype was seen only a few times. The rearrangement joins TRBV5-5 to TRBJ1-3, with a weak D call TRBD1 (6 bases). Trimming removed 5 bases from V and 1 base from J, with 16 bases in between. Germline CDR1 reads SGHKS; CDR2 reads YYEKEE (reference sequence). This CDR3 has 16 residues. The CDR3 DNA is TGTGCCAGCAGTCGTCTCACCGGGACATCTGGAAACACCATATATTTT. This translates into CASSRLTGTSGNTIYF. The full variable domain, completed using reference TRBV5-5 and TRBJ1-3, is DAGVTQSPTHLIKTRGQQVTLRCSPISGHKSVSWYQQVLGQGPQFIFQYYEKEERGRGNFPDRFSARQFPNYSSELNVNALLLGDSALYLCASSRLTGTSGNTIYFGEGSWLTVV.

This clonotype has a count of ten or more. The rearrangement uses TRBV25-1 and TRBJ2-1; D tentatively fits TRBD1 or TRBD2 (5 bases each). The germline CDR1 and CDR2 sequences are MGHDK and SYGVNS. V was cut by 2 bases and J by 0 bases, with 5 bases left in between. The CDR3 runs to 14 residues. The CDR3 sequence is CASSEGGSYNEQFF. CDR3 DNA sequence: TGTGCCAGCAGTGAAGGGGGCTCCTACAATGAGCAGTTCTTC. Based on the CDR3 plus reference TRBV25-1 and TRBJ2-1, the full variable domain is EADIYQTPRYLVIGTGKKITLECSQTMGHDKMYWYQQDPGMELHLIHYSYGVNSTEKGDLSSESTVSRIRTEHFPLTLESARPSHTSQYLCASSEGGSYNEQFFGPGTRLTVL.

A word on this clonotype: This could be a read error, since a much larger clone is one nucleotide away. The chain carries TRBV28 and TRBJ2-3; D is unclear. The germline CDR1 and CDR2 sequences are MDHEN and SYDVKM. The CDR3 is 14 amino acids. CDR3 DNA sequence: TGTGCCAGCAGTTTATACGGAAGCACAGATATGCAGTATTTT. Translated, it gives CASSLYGSTDMQYF.

This clonotype occurred a few times. The chain couples TRBV20-1 to TRBJ1-5; no reliable D call. The V gene's germline CDR1 is DFQATT and CDR2 SNEGSKA (reference sequence). The CDR3 extends over 13 amino acids. V gave up 1 base and J gave up 4 bases, with 8 bases separating them. CDR3 protein: CSARAQLNQPQHF. The CDR3 DNA reads as TGCAGTGCTAGAGCACAGTTGAATCAGCCCCAGCATTTT.

This clonotype has a count of ten or more. The V gene is TRBV24-1, the J gene TRBJ2-5; TRBD1 might be the D (6 bases). The length of the CDR3 is 15 residues. The V gene's germline CDR1 is KGHDR and CDR2 SFDVKD. V was clipped by 4 bases and J by 1 base, with 12 bases between them. The CDR3 sequence: CATSDLTGLQETQYF. As DNA, the CDR3 is TGTGCCACCAGTGACTTGACAGGCCTCCAAGAGACCCAGTACTTC.

The rearrangement links TRBV6-1 to TRBJ1-3; TRBD1 agrees at 8 bases. The CDR3 is made up of 14 amino acids. Per germline, CDR1 MNHNS and CDR2 SASEGT. The V and J ends lost 8 bases and 0 bases, in that order; junction bases with no gene match: 3. CDR3 loop: CASGQGGSGNTIYF. The CDR3 bases are TGTGCCAGCGGACAGGGAGGCTCTGGAAACACCATATATTTT.

V usage is TRBV6-2 or TRBV6-3 and J usage is TRBJ2-4, with D perhaps matching TRBD2 (5 bases). This CDR3 is built from 15 residues. Trimming cost V 0 bases and J 1 base, with 7 bases left between them. Germline V gene sequence: CDR1 MNHEY, CDR2 SVGEGT. Here the CDR3 DNA reads TGTGCCAGCAGTTACTCGAGCGGTGCCAAAAACATTCAGTACTTC. Residues: CASSYSSGAKNIQYF.

This rearrangement joins TRBV6-2 or TRBV6-3 to TRBJ2-7, with 9 bases matching TRBD1. The CDR3 length is 14 residues. CDR1 is MNHEY, CDR2 SVGEGT, per germline. The V gene end was trimmed by 5 bases and the J gene end by 6 bases; junction bases not matched to a gene: 8. The CDR3: CASSRPGQGREQYV. The CDR3 DNA is TGTGCCAGCAGTCGACCGGGACAGGGTCGCGAGCAGTACGTC.

This chain joins TRBV12-3 or TRBV12-4 and TRBJ2-7; the match to TRBD2 covers 11 bases. This CDR3 region has 21 residues. V was clipped by 3 bases and J by 6 bases; unmatched bases: 25. CDR3 in DNA: TGTGCCAGCAGTTTCCACCCTTACGCTACTAGCGGGAGAAATCCTAACGCCGAGCAGTACTTC. Its protein is CASSFHPYATSGRNPNAEQYF.

This clonotype was counted only a few times. This chain joins TRBV3-1 and TRBJ2-5; no definite D call. Germline V gives CDR1 LGHDT, CDR2 YNNKEL (reference sequence). V shed 4 bases and J shed 1 base, with 13 bases lying between them. This CDR3 has 15 residues. DNA of the CDR3: TGTGCCAGCAGCCCAAGTATCTGGGTCCAAGAGACCCAGTACTTC. This codes for CASSPSIWVQETQYF.

The genes are TRBV5-6 and TRBJ1-1, with D hard to call. Trimming took 1 base from V and 3 from J, leaving 13 bases between them. The CDR3 consists of 15 residues. Germline V gives CDR1 SGHDT, CDR2 YYEEEE. The CDR3 spells CASSLWSPSDTEAFF. In DNA, the CDR3 is TGTGCCAGCAGCTTGTGGTCCCCCTCGGACACTGAAGCTTTCTTT. Based on the CDR3 plus reference TRBV5-6 and TRBJ1-1, the full variable domain is DAGVTQSPTHLIKTRGQQVTLRCSPKSGHDTVSWYQQALGQGPQFIFQYYEEEERQRGNFPDRFSGHQFPNYSSELNVNALLLGDSALYLCASSLWSPSDTEAFFGQGTRLTVV.

J is TRBJ2-5 and V is TRBV7-3; the match to TRBD1 covers 9 bases. The junction had 16 bases not matched to a gene; V was cut back by 4 bases and J by 4 bases. This CDR3 spans 18 amino acids. Per the germline V gene, CDR1 is SGHTA and CDR2 is FQGTGA. The CDR3 DNA follows: TGTGCCAGCAGCTACCCCCCCGGGACAGGGTCTGCCCTAGAGACCCAGTACTTC. Residues: CASSYPPGTGSALETQYF.

The chain recombines TRBV2 with TRBJ1-3, with 12 bases identical to TRBD1. Germline trimming cut 11 bases from V and 5 bases from J; bases unmatched to any gene: 16. This CDR3 comprises 17 residues. CDR1 and CDR2 from the germline V gene are SNHLY and FYNNEI. CDR3 amino acids: CAAAGRAGQGARNTIYF. CDR3 sequence (DNA): TGTGCCGCTGCCGGTCGAGCGGGACAGGGGGCCAGAAACACCATATATTTT.

This clonotype was picked up many times. The CDR3 DNA follows: TGCAGTGCTAGAGATATCCGGACGGGAGCCTACGAGCAGTACTTC. It specifies CSARDIRTGAYEQYF. The V and J genes are TRBV20-1 and TRBJ2-7; D possibly corresponds to TRBD2 (6 bases). Trimming shortened V by 0 bases and J by 2 bases, and 14 bases separated the two germline ends. The germline CDR1 and CDR2 sequences are DFQATT and SNEGSKA (reference sequence). The CDR3 has 15 amino acids.

This clonotype showed up just a few times. The V call is TRBV14, the J call TRBJ2-3, with D possibly called TRBD1 or TRBD2 (5 bases each). The germline V gene encodes CDR1 SGHDN and CDR2 FVKESK. The CDR3 loop spans 13 amino acids. With 5 bases removed from V and 8 bases from J, the gap between germline ends came to 14 bases. This CDR3 is CASSAEGRVTQYF. The CDR3 nucleotides read TGTGCCAGCAGCGCCGAGGGGCGAGTTACGCAGTATTTT.

The rearrangement uses TRBV7-2 and TRBJ2-1, with 7 bases that match TRBD1. The CDR3 is 15 amino acids. Trimming took 4 bases from V and 8 from J; bases not matched to a gene: 11. The germline V gene encodes CDR1 SGHTA and CDR2 FQGNSA. For the CDR3, the DNA is TGTGCCAGCAGCTACAAGAGAGGGGGCAAGTATGAGCAGTTCTTC. Protein product: CASSYKRGGKYEQFF.

The chain is built from TRBV7-3 and TRBJ2-1; D might be TRBD1 (6 bases). Trimming took 5 bases from V and 2 from J, leaving 13 bases between them. This CDR3 comprises 15 residues. Germline V lookup: CDR1 SGHTA, CDR2 FQGTGA. CDR3 region: CASSPYRVPYNEQFF. CDR3 nucleotide sequence: TGTGCCAGCAGCCCGTACAGGGTTCCCTACAATGAGCAGTTCTTC.

In its sample, this clonotype was seen many times. The chain carries TRBV5-1 and TRBJ1-1, with unresolved D. CDR1 is SGHRS and CDR2 is YFSETQ in the germline V gene. With 4 bases removed from V and 0 bases from J, the gap between germline ends came to 10 bases. This CDR3 spans 14 amino acids. The CDR3 bases are TGCGCCAGCAGCCTCAATAACTTGAACACTGAAGCTTTCTTT. It translates to CASSLNNLNTEAFF.

V and J are TRBV6-2 or TRBV6-3 and TRBJ2-1; TRBD2 is a possible D gene (5 bases). CDR3 length equals 15 residues. CDR1 is MNHEY, CDR2 SVGEGT, per germline. Trimming cost V 6 bases and J 7 bases, with 19 bases left between them. The CDR3 DNA reads TGTGCCAGCAGCAACCTCCGGGCCGGGATAAATGAGCAGTTCTTC. This sequence encodes CASSNLRAGINEQFF.

This clonotype was counted at least ten times. The chain has TRBV9 and TRBJ2-1; TRBD1 matches at 8 bases. Germline V gene data show CDR1 as SGDLS and CDR2 as YYNGEE. The CDR3 is 18 residues long. After removal of 1 base from V and 0 bases from J, the junction contained 9 bases not matched to a gene. The CDR3, as DNA: TGTGCCAGCAGCGTATCGTTAGACGACAGGGGCTCCTACAATGAGCAGTTCTTC. Translating gives CASSVSLDDRGSYNEQFF. Full variable domain (remainder filled in from reference TRBV9 and TRBJ2-1): DSGVTQTPKHLITATGQRVTLRCSPRSGDLSVYWYQQSLDQGLQFLIQYYNGEERAKGNILERFSAQQFPDLHSELNLSSLELGDSALYFCASSVSLDDRGSYNEQFFGPGTRLTVL.